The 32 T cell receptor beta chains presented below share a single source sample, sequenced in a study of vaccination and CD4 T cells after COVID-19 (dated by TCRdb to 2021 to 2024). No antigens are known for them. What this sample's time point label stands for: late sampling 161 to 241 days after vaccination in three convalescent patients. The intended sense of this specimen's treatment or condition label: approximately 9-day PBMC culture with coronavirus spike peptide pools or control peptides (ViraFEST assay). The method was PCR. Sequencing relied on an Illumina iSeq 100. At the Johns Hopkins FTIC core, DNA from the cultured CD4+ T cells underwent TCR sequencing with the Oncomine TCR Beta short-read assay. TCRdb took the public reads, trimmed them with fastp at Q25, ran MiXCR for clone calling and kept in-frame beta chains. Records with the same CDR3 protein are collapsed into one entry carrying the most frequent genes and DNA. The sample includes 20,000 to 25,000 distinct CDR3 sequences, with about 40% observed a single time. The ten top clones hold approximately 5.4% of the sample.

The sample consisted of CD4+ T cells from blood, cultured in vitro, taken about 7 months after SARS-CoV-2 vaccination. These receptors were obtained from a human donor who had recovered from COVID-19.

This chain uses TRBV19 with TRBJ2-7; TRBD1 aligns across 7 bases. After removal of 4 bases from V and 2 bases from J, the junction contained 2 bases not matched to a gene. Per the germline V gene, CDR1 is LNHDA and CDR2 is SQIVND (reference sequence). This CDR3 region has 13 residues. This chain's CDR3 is CASSRGQTYEQYF. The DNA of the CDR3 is TGTGCCAGTAGTAGGGGACAGACCTACGAGCAGTACTTC. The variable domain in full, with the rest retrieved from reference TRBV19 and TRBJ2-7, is DGGITQSPKYLFRKEGQNVTLSCEQNLNHDAMYWYRQDPGQGLRLIYYSQIVNDFQKGDIAEGYSVSREKKESFPLTVTSAQKNPTAFYLCASSRGQTYEQYFGPGTRLTVT.

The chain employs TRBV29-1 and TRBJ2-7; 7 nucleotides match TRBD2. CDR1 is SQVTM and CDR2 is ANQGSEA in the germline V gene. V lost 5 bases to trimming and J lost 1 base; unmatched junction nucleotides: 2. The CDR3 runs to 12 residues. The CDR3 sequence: CSVRRGSYEQYF. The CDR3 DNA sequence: TGCAGCGTTCGGCGGGGGTCCTACGAGCAGTACTTC.

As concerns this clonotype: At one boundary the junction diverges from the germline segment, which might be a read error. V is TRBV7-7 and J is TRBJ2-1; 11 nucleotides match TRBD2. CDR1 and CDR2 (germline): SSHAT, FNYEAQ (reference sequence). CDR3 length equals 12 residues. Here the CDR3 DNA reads TGTGCTAGCAGCCCGACTAGCGGGAAGCAGTTCTTC. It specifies CASSPTSGKQFF.

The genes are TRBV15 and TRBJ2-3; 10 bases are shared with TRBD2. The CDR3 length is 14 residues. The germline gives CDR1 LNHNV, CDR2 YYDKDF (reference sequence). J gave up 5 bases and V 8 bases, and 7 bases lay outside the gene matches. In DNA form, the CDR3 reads TGTGCCACCGGCGAGAGACTAGCGGGAGATACGCAGTATTTT. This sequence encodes CATGERLAGDTQYF.

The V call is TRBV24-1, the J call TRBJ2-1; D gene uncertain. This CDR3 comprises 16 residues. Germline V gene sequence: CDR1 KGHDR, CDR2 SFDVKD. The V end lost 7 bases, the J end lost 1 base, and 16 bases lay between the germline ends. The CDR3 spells CATSPAGSGSYNEQFF. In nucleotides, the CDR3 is TGTGCCACCAGCCCGGCCGGGTCAGGATCCTACAATGAGCAGTTCTTC.

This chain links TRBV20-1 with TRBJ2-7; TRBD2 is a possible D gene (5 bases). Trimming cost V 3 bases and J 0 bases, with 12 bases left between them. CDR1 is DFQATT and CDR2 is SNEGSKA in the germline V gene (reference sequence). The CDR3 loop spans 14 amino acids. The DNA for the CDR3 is TGCAGTGCTAGCCGGTCCGGACTCTCCTACGAGCAGTACTTC. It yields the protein CSASRSGLSYEQYF.

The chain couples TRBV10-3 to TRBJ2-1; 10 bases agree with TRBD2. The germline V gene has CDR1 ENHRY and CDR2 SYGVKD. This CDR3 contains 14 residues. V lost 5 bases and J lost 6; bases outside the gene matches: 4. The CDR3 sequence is CAISPGTSANEQFF. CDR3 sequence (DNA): TGTGCCATCAGTCCCGGGACTAGCGCCAATGAGCAGTTCTTC.

The CDR3 reads CATSRNPRTDEAFF. The CDR3 region has the DNA TGTGCCACCAGCAGAAATCCAAGGACGGACGAAGCTTTCTTT. The chain links TRBV15 to TRBJ1-1; D gene unclear. The CDR3 loop spans 14 amino acids. The germline V and J ends were trimmed by 2 bases and 8 bases, with 15 bases remaining between them. CDR1 and CDR2 from the germline V gene are LNHNV and YYDKDF (reference sequence).

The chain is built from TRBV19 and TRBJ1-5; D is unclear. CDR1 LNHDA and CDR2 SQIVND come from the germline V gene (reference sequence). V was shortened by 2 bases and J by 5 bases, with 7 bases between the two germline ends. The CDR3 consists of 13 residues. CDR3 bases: TGTGCCAGTAGTATAACACCCGATCAGCCCCAGCATTTT. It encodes CASSITPDQPQHF. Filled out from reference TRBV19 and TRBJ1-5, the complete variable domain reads DGGITQSPKYLFRKEGQNVTLSCEQNLNHDAMYWYRQDPGQGLRLIYYSQIVNDFQKGDIAEGYSVSREKKESFPLTVTSAQKNPTAFYLCASSITPDQPQHFGDGTRLSIL.

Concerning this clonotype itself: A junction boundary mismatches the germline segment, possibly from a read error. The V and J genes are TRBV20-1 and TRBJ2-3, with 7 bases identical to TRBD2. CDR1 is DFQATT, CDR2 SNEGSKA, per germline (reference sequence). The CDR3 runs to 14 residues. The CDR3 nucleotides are TGCAATGCTAGAGATCGGGCGGGAGCAGATACGCAGTATTTT. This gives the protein CNARDRAGADTQYF.

CDR3 sequence: CASSLSGNQPQHF. DNA of the CDR3: TGTGCCAGCAGTTTATCTGGCAATCAGCCCCAGCATTTT. The chain combines TRBV27 with TRBJ1-5, with D unclear. Germline-derived CDR1 and CDR2 are MNHEY and SMNVEV (reference sequence). The CDR3 runs to 13 residues. With 0 bases removed from V and 2 bases from J, the gap between germline ends came to 2 bases.

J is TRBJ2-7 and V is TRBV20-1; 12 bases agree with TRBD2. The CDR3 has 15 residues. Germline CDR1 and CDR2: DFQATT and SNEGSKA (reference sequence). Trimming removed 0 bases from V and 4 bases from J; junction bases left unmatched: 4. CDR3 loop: CSARDPSGRDYEQYF. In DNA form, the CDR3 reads TGCAGTGCTAGAGATCCTAGCGGGAGGGATTACGAGCAGTACTTC.

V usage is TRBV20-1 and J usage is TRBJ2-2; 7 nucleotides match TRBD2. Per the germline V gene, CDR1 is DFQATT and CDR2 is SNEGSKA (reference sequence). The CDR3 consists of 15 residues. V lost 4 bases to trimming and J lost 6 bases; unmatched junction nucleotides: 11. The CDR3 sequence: CSAIGSSGAPGELFF. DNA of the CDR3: TGCAGTGCTATAGGGTCTAGCGGCGCCCCCGGGGAGCTGTTTTTT.

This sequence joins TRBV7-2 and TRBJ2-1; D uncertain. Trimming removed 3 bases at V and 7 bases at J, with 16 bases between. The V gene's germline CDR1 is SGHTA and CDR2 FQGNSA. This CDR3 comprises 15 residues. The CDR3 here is CASSLAGFLGNEQFF. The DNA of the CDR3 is TGTGCCAGCAGCTTGGCCGGGTTCCTTGGGAATGAGCAGTTCTTC.

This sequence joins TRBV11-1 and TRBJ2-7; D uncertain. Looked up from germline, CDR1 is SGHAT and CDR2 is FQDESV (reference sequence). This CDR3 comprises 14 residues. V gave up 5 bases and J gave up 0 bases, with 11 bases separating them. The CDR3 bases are TGTGCCAGCAGCCCAAGCTGGGACTCCTACGAGCAGTACTTC. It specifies CASSPSWDSYEQYF.

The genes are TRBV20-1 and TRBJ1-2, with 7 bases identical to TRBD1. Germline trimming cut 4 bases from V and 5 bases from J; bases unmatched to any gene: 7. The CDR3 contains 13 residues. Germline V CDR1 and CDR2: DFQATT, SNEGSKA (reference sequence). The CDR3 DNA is TGCAGTGCTACCGACAGGGTCGGGTATGGCTACACCTTC. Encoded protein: CSATDRVGYGYTF.

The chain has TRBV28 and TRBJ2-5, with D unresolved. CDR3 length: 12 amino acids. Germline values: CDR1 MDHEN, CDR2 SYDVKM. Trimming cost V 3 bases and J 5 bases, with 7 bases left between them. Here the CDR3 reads CASSFLLETQYF. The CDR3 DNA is TGTGCCAGCAGTTTTCTTTTGGAGACCCAGTACTTC.

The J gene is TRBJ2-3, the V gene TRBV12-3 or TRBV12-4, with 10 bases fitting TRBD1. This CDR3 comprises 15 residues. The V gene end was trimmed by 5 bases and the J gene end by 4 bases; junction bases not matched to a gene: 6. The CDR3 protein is CASSPRQGAADTQYF. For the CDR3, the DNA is TGTGCCAGCAGTCCTCGACAGGGGGCGGCAGATACGCAGTATTTT.

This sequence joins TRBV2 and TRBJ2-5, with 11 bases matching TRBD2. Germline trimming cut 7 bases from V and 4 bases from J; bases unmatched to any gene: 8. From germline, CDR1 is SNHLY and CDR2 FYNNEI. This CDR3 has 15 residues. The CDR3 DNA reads TGTGCCAGCAAAGCACTAGCGGGGGAACTAGAGACCCAGTACTTC. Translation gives CASKALAGELETQYF.

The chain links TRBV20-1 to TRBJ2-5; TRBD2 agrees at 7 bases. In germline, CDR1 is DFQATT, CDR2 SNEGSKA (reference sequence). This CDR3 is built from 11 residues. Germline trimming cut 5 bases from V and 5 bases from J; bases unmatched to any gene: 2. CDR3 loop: CSAAGEETQYF. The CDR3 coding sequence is TGCAGTGCTGCGGGAGAGGAGACCCAGTACTTC.

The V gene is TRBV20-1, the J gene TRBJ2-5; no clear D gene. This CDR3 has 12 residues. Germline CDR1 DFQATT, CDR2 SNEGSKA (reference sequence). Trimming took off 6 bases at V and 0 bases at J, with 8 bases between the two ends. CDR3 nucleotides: TGCAGTGCCCCGCGGTACCAAGAGACCCAGTACTTC. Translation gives CSAPRYQETQYF.

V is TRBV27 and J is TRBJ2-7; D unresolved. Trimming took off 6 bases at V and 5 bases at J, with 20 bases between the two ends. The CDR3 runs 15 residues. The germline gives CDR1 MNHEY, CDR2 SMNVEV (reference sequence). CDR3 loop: CASSPYGPSVDEQYF. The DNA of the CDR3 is TGTGCCAGCAGCCCCTATGGGCCTTCTGTGGACGAGCAGTACTTC.

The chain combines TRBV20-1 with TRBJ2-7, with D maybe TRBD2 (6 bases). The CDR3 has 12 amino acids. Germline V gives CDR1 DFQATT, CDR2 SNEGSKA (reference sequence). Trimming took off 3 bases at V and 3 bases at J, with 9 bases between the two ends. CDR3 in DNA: TGCAGTGCTAGCGGGAGAATCTACGAGCAGTACTTC. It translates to CSASGRIYEQYF.

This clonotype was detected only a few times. The CDR3 reads CASSVRDRASWSGANVLTF. Here the CDR3 DNA reads TGTGCCAGCAGCGTAAGGGACAGGGCCTCTTGGTCTGGGGCCAACGTCCTGACTTTC. J is TRBJ2-6 and V is TRBV7-9, with TRBD1 matching 9 bases. Germline V gene data show CDR1 as SEHNR and CDR2 as FQNEAQ (reference sequence). There are 19 residues in the CDR3. Trimming at V came to 5 bases and at J to 1 base, leaving 12 bases not matched to a gene.

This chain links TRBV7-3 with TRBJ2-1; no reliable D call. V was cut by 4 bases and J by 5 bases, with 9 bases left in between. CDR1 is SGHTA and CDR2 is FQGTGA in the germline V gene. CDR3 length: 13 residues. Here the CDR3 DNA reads TGTGCCAGCAGCTCCACGAGAGACAATGAGCAGTTCTTC. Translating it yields CASSSTRDNEQFF. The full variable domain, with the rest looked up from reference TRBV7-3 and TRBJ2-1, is GAGVSQTPSNKVTEKGKYVELRCDPISGHTALYWYRQSLGQGPEFLIYFQGTGAADDSGLPNDRFFAVRPEGSVSTLKIQRTERGDSAVYLCASSSTRDNEQFFGPGTRLTVL.

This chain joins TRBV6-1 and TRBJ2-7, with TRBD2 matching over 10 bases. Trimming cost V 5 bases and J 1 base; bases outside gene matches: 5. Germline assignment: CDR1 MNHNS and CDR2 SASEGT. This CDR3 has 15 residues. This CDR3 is CASSRTSGNSYEQYF. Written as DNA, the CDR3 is TGTGCCAGCAGTCGGACTAGCGGAAATTCCTACGAGCAGTACTTC.

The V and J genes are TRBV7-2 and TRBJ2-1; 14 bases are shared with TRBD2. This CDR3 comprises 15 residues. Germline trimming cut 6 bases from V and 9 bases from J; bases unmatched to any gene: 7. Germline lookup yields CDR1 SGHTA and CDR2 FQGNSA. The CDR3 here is CASSLPGLAGAEQFF. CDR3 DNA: TGTGCCAGCAGTTTGCCGGGACTAGCGGGAGCTGAGCAGTTCTTC. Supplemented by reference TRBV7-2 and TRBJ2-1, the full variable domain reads GAGVSQSPSNKVTEKGKDVELRCDPISGHTALYWYRQSLGQGLEFLIYFQGNSAPDKSGLPSDRFSAERTGGSVSTLTIQRTQQEDSAVYLCASSLPGLAGAEQFFGPGTRLTVL.

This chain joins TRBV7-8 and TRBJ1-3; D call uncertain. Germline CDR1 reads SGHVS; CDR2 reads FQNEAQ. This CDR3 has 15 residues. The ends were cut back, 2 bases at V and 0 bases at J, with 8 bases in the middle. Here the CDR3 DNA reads TGTGCCAGCAGCTTACTGGGGAACTCTGGAAACACCATATATTTT. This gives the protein CASSLLGNSGNTIYF.

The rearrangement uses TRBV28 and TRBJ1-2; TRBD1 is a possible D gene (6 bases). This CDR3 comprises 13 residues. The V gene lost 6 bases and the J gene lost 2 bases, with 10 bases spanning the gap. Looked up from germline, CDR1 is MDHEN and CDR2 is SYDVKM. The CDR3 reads CASRRDRNYGYTF. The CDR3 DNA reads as TGTGCCAGCAGACGTGACAGGAACTATGGCTACACCTTC.

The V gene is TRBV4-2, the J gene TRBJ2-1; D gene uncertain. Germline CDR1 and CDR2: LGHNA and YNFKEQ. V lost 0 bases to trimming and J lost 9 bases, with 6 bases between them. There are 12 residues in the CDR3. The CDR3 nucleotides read TGTGCCAGCAGCCAAGATCAAACTGAGCAGTTCTTC. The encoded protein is CASSQDQTEQFF.

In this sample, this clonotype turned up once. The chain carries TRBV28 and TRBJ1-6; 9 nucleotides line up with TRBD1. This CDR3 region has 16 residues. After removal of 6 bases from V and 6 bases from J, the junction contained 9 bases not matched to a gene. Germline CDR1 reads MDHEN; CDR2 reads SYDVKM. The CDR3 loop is CASSPPGTGSNSPLHF. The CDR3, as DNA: TGTGCCAGCAGCCCCCCCGGGACAGGGAGTAATTCACCCCTCCACTTT.

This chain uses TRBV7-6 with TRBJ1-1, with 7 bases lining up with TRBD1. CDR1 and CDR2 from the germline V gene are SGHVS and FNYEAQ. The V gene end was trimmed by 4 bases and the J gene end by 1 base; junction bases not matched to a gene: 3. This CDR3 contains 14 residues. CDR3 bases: TGTGCCAGCAGCTCTTACAGGGGGAACACTGAAGCTTTCTTT. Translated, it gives CASSSYRGNTEAFF.